This T cell receptor (beta chain) was profiled in a study of blood T cell repertoires in COVID-19. Whole-study context: The cDNA or gDNA used as material had been derived from T cells, B-cell-depleted T cells, or PBMCs.

The CDR3 consists of 14 residues. Germline CDR1 reads SGHTA; CDR2 reads FQGNSA. V lost 0 bases and J lost 5; bases outside the gene matches: 2. Profiling relied on immunoSEQ multiplex PCR, and the TCRdb table lists in-frame clones only, not all of them. This table has about 280,000 clones, around 90% appearing once. The sequenced material came from PBMCs or T cells enriched from blood (not recorded which). This TCR was sampled from a woman aged 18-29 years with acute COVID-19. The chain has TRBV7-2 and TRBJ1-2; 8 bases align to TRBD1. DNA of the CDR3: TGTGCCAGCAGCTTAGCCGGGACAGGATATGGCTACACCTTC. Translating gives CASSLAGTGYGYTF.